This T cell receptor (beta chain) was captured in a study of PD-L1 blockade in urothelial cancer. This CDR3 has 15 residues. V was shortened by 5 bases and J by 5 bases, with 18 bases between the two germline ends. Germline CDR1 reads MNHGY; CDR2 reads SAAAGT. On this clone itself: No antigen is known for it.

Study results and caveats: Per-patient sampling comprised one FFPE tumor specimen, not obtained immediately pretreatment.

Quantitation of FFPE tumor DNA was performed with amplified housekeeping genes. The table came from immunoSEQ multiplex PCR; TCRdb's copy has only in-frame clones and leaves some out. The data contain 1,600 or so clones, around 37% of them singletons. This sample comprised tumor tissue, obtained before atezolizumab (anti-PD-L1) treatment. V and J are TRBV6-8 and TRBJ1-2; a weak D match, TRBD1 (6 bases). This TCR was sampled from a man aged 45-60 years with urothelial cancer. The CDR3 sequence: CASSRRQDIWYGYTF. CDR3 DNA: TGTGCCAGCAGTCGAAGACAGGACATATGGTATGGCTACACCTTC.